The clone carrying this T cell receptor beta chain was recorded once. Its antigen is unknown. Generated by immunoSEQ multiplex PCR, the TCRdb table keeps only in-frame clones and is missing some. The data contain 15,000 or so clones, more than 75% of them singletons. The data belong to a study of OX40 agonist ivuxolimab in advanced cancers. Broader study findings: Clonal expansion by week 6 occurred in CD4+ and CD8+ blood T cells (at 0.1 to 3.0 mg/kg).

The germline V and J ends were trimmed by 6 bases and 1 base, with 12 bases remaining between them. Per germline, CDR1 MGHDK and CDR2 SYGVNS. The CDR3 spans 15 residues. The TCR comes from an adult with an advanced solid tumor such as melanoma, head and neck, liver or kidney cancer. Sequencing was performed on CD4+ or CD8+ T cells sorted from blood, taken in a trial of the OX40 agonist ivuxolimab. J is TRBJ1-4 and V is TRBV25-1; D gene uncertain. CDR3 loop: CASSPDFGTNEKLFF. CDR3 DNA: TGTGCCAGCAGCCCCGACTTTGGAACTAATGAAAAACTGTTTTTT.